This TCR beta chain came from a study of shared clonotypes between healthy human individuals. Study at large: A couple of women and a few men aged 18 to 49 made up the donors. Study findings and constraints: Measured sharing among donors was expected to vary with sequencing depth.

The assay used deep level. TCRdb's copy holds only in-frame clones and misses some; the assay was immunoSEQ multiplex PCR. The data contain fewer than 700,000 clones, roughly four fifths of them singletons. From germline, CDR1 is WSHSY and CDR2 SAAADI. This CDR3 has 14 amino acids. V dropped 2 bases and J dropped 0 bases, with 5 bases sitting between them. Regarding this clone: Its antigen is not known.

This TCR derives from a woman between 40 and 55 years old in good health. Some clones in this sample may be carry-over from other donors' samples. The chain links TRBV10-2 to TRBJ2-4; D unresolved. The sample taken for sequencing was PBMCs. The CDR3 DNA is TGCGCCAGCAGTGAGGTACTAGCCAAAAACATTCAGTACTTC. This translates into CASSEVLAKNIQYF.